The entry that follows covers one TCR beta chain sequence. Its antigen remains unidentified. Per sample, at least 5 micrograms of total RNA were extracted. The sample originates from a study of blood T cells in healthy people across ages. Findings and caveats of the study: Changes seen in expanded clonotypes were possibly confounded by donor CMV status left unknown.

Using a J-beta primer mix together with a sample-barcoded 5' primer, a second PCR was run for about 6 to 12 cycles. Every sample returned 2.5 million or more CDR3-containing paired-end reads. TCRdb reprocessed the 5' RACE reads via MiXCR and lists one record per CDR3 protein. The sample yields about 1.5 million distinct CDR3 sequences, about 45% seen once. The J segment lost 2 bases and the V segment lost 7 bases, leaving 8 bases of the junction unmatched. The length of the CDR3 is 14 residues. CDR1 is MNHNS and CDR2 is SASEGT in the germline V gene. This chain joins TRBV6-1 and TRBJ2-7; 7 bases are a match to TRBD1. Material: blood. This clonotype was obtained from a woman younger than 35 in good health. CDR3 DNA: TGTGCCAGCACACGGACAGGCGGAACCTACGAGCAGTACTTC. Translated: CASTRTGGTYEQYF.